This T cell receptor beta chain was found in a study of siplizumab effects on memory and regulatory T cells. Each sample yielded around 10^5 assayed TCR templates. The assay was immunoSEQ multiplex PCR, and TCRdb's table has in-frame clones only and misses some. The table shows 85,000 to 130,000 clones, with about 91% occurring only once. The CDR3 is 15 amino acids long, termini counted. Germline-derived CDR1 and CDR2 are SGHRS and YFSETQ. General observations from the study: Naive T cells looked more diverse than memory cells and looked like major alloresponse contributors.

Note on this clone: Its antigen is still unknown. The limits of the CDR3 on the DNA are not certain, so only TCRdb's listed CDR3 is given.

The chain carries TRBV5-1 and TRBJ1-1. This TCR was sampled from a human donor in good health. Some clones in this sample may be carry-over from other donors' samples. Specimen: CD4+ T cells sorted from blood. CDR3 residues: CASSLFLYGNTEAFF.